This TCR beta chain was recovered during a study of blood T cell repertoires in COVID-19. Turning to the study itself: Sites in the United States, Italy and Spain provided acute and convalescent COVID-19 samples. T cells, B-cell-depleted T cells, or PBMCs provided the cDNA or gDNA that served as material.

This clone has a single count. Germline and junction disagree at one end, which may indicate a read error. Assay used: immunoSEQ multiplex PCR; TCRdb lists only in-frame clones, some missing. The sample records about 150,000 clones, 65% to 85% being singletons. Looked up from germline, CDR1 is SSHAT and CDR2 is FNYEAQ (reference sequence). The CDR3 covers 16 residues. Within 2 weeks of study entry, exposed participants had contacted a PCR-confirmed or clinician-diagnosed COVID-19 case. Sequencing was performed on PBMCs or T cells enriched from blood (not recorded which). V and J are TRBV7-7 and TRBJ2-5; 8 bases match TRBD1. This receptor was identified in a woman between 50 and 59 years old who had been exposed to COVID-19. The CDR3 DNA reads TGTGCTAGCAGCTTAGCCCCTCAGGGGGCTCAGGAGACCCAGTACTTC. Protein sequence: CASSLAPQGAQETQYF.